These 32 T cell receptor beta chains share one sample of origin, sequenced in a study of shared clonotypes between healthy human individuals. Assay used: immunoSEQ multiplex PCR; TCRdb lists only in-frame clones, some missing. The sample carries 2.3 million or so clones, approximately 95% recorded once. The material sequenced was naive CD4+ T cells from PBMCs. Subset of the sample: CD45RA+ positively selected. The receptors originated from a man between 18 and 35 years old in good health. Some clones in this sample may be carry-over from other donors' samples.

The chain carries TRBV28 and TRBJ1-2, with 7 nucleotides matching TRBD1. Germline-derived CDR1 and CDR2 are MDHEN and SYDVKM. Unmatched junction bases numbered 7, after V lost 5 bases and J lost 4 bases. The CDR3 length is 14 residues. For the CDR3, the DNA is TGTGCCAGCAGTCCGACAGGGAGAGCCTATGGCTACACCTTC. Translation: CASSPTGRAYGYTF.

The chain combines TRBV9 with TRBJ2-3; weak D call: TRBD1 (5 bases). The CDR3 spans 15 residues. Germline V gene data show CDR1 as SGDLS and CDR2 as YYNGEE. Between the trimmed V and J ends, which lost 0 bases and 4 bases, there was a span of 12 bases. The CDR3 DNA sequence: TGTGCCAGCAGCGTAGAGCCCAGGGCCCCAGATACGCAGTATTTT. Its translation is CASSVEPRAPDTQYF.

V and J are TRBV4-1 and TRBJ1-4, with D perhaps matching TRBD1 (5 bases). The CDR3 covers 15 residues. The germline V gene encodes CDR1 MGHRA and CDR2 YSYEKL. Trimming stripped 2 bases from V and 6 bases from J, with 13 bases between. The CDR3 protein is CASSQTGTHYEKLFF. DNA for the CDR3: TGCGCCAGCAGCCAAACCGGGACCCATTATGAAAAACTGTTTTTT.

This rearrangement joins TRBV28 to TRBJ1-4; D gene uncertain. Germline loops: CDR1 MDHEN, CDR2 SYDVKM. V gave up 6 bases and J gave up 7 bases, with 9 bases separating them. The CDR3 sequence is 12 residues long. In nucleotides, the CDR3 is TGTGCCAGCAGCCACGGTCTTGAAAAACTGTTTTTT. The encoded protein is CASSHGLEKLFF.

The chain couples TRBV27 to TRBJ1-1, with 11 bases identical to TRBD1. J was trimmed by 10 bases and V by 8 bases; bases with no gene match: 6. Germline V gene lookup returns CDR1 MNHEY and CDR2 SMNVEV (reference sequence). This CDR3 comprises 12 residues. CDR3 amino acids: CASGQGAKVAFF. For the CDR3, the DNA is TGTGCCAGCGGACAGGGGGCTAAGGTAGCTTTCTTT.

The CDR3 sequence: CASSLPLRDSPYNEQFF. CDR3 sequence (DNA): TGTGCCAGCAGCTTACCCCTTAGGGATAGCCCCTACAATGAGCAGTTCTTC. The chain combines TRBV7-9 with TRBJ2-1; D remains ambiguous. V shed 2 bases and J shed 2 bases, with 16 bases lying between them. CDR3 size: 17 residues. Germline assignment: CDR1 SEHNR and CDR2 FQNEAQ (reference sequence). Complete variable domain (other parts from reference TRBV7-9 and TRBJ2-1): DTGVSQNPRHKITKRGQNVTFRCDPISEHNRLYWYRQTLGQGPEFLTYFQNEAQLEKSRLLSDRFSAERPKGSFSTLEIQRTEQGDSAMYLCASSLPLRDSPYNEQFFGPGTRLTVL.

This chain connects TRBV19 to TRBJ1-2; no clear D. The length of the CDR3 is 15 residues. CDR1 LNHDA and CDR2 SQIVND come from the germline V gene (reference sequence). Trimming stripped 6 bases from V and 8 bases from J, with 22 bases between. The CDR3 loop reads CASRTGTAAFWGYTF. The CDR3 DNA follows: TGTGCCAGTAGAACCGGAACAGCCGCTTTTTGGGGCTACACCTTC.

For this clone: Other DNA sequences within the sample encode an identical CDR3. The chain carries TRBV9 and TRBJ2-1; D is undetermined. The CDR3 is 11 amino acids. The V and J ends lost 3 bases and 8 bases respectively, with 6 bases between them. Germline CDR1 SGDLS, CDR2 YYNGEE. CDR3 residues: CASSGRDEQFF. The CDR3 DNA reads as TGTGCCAGCAGCGGCCGGGATGAGCAGTTCTTC. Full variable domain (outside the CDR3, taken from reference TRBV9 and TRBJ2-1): DSGVTQTPKHLITATGQRVTLRCSPRSGDLSVYWYQQSLDQGLQFLIQYYNGEERAKGNILERFSAQQFPDLHSELNLSSLELGDSALYFCASSGRDEQFFGPGTRLTVL.

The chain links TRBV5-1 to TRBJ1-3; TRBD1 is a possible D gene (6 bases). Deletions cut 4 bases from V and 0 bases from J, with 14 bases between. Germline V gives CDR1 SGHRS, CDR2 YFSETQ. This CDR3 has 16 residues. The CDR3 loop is CASSTAGARSGNTIYF. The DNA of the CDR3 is TGCGCCAGCAGCACTGCAGGGGCCCGCTCTGGAAACACCATATATTTT.

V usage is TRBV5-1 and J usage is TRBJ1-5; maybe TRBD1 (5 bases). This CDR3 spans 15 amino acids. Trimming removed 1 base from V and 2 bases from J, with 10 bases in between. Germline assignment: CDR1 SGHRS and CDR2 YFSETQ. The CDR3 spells CASSLWGDGNQPQHF. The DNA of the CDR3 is TGCGCCAGCAGCTTGTGGGGCGACGGCAATCAGCCCCAGCATTTT.

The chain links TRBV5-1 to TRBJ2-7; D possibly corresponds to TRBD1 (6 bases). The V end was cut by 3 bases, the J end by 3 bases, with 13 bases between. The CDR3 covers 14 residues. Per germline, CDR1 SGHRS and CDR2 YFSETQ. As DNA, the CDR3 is TGCGCCAGCAGCTCGCAGGGACACGGCTACGAGCAGTACTTC. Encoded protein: CASSSQGHGYEQYF.

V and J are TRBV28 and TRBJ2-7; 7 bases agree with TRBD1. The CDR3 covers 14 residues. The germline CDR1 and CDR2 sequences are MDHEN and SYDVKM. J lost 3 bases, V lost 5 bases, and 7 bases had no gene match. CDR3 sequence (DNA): TGTGCCAGCAGTACGTCTAGGGGGCTCTACGAGCAGTACTTC. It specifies CASSTSRGLYEQYF.

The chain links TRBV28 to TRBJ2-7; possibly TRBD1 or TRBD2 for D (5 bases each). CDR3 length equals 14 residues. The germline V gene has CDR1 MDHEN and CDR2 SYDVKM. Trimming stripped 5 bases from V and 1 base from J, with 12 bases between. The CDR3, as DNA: TGTGCCAGCAGTGGGACGCCCCAATCCTACGAGCAGTACTTC. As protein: CASSGTPQSYEQYF.

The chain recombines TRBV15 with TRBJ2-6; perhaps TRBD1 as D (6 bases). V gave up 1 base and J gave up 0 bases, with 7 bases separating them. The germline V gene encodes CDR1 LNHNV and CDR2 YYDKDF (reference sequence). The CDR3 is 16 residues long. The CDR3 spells CATSRAQGSGANVLTF. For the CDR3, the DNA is TGTGCCACCAGCAGAGCACAGGGCTCTGGGGCCAACGTCCTGACTTTC.

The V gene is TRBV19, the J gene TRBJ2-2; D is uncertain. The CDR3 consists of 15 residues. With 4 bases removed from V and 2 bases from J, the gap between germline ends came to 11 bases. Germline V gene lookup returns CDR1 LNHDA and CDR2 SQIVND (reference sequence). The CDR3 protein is CASSTFMRNTGELFF. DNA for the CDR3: TGTGCCAGTAGTACTTTTATGAGAAACACCGGGGAGCTGTTTTTT.

CDR3 DNA: TGCAGCGTCATGACAGGTTTTAACACTGAAGCTTTCTTT. Translating gives CSVMTGFNTEAFF. This chain joins TRBV29-1 and TRBJ1-1, with D possibly being TRBD1 (6 bases). Trimming removed 6 bases at V and 2 bases at J, with 13 bases between. This CDR3 comprises 13 residues. Looked up from germline, CDR1 is SQVTM and CDR2 is ANQGSEA.

The CDR3 DNA sequence: TGTGCCAGCAGCGCGACAGGGTGGGGTGAGCAGTTCTTC. Its protein product is CASSATGWGEQFF. This chain joins TRBV9 and TRBJ2-1; 7 bases are shared with TRBD1. Trimming cost V 3 bases and J 9 bases; bases outside gene matches: 6. CDR1 and CDR2 from the germline V gene are SGDLS and YYNGEE. The CDR3 is made up of 13 amino acids.

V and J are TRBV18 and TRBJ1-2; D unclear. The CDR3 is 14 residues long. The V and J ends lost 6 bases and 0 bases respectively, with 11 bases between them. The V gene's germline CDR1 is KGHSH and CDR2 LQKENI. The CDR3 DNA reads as TGTGCCAGCTCCCCAGCACCAACTAACTATGGCTACACCTTC. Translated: CASSPAPTNYGYTF.

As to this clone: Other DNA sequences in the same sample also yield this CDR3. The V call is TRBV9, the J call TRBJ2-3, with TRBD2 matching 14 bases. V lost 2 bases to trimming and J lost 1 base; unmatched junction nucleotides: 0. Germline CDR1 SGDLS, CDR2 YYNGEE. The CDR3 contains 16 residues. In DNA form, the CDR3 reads TGTGCCAGCAGCGTGGGACTAGCGGGGGGCACAGATACGCAGTATTTT. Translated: CASSVGLAGGTDTQYF.

The CDR3 protein is CASSLAGWEETQYF. The DNA of the CDR3 is TGCGCCAGCAGCTTAGCGGGCTGGGAAGAGACCCAGTACTTC. V is TRBV5-1 and J is TRBJ2-5, with a weak D call TRBD2 (6 bases). This CDR3 region has 14 residues. V lost 2 bases, J lost 3 bases, and 11 bases lay in between. Per germline, CDR1 SGHRS and CDR2 YFSETQ.

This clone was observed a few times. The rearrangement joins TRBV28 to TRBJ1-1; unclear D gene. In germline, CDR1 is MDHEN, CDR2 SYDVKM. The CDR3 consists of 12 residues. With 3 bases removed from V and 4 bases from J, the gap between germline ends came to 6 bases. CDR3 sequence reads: CASSLSFTEAFF. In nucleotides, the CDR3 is TGTGCCAGCAGTTTGTCTTTCACTGAAGCTTTCTTT.

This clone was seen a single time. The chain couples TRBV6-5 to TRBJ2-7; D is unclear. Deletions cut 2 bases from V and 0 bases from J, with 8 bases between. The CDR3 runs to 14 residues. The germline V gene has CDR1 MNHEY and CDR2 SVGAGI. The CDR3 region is CASSYRAFSYEQYF. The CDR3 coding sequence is TGTGCCAGCAGTTACAGAGCCTTCTCCTACGAGCAGTACTTC.

Here the CDR3 DNA reads TGCGCCAGCGCCACATCCCTGAGACTGAGCACAGATACGCAGTATTTT. This gives the protein CASATSLRLSTDTQYF. The chain carries TRBV5-1 and TRBJ2-3; D ambiguous. With 7 bases removed from V and 0 bases from J, the gap between germline ends came to 18 bases. CDR1 and CDR2 (germline): SGHRS, YFSETQ. The CDR3 sequence is 16 residues long.

The CDR3 loop reads CASTSTGNTIYF. CDR3 DNA: TGTGCCAGCACCTCTACCGGAAACACCATATATTTT. The chain has TRBV28 and TRBJ1-3, with D unclear. The CDR3 spans 12 residues. Germline V gene sequence: CDR1 MDHEN, CDR2 SYDVKM. V lost 7 bases and J 4 bases, leaving 8 bases between the germline ends.

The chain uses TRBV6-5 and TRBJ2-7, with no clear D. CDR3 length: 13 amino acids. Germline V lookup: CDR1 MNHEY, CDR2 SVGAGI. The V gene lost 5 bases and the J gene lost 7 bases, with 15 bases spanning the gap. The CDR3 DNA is TGTGCCAGCAGTCAATCCGGTCTGAGGGAGCAGTACTTC. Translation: CASSQSGLREQYF.

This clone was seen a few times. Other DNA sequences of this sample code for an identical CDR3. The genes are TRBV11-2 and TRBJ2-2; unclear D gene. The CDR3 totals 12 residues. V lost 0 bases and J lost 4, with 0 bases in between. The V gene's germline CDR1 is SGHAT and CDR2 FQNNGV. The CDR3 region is CASSLDTGELFF. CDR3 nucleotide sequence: TGTGCCAGCAGCTTAGACACCGGGGAGCTGTTTTTT.

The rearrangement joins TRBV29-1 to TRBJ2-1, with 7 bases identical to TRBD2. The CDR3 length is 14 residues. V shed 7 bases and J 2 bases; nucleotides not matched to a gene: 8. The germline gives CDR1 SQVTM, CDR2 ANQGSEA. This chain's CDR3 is CSAKVLAAYNEQFF. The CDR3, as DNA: TGCAGCGCGAAGGTGCTAGCGGCCTACAATGAGCAGTTCTTC.

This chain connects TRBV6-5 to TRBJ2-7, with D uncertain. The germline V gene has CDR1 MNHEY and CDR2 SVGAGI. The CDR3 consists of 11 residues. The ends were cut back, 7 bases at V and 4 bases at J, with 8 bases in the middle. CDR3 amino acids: CASKSSYEQYF. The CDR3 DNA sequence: TGTGCCAGCAAGAGCAGTTACGAGCAGTACTTC.

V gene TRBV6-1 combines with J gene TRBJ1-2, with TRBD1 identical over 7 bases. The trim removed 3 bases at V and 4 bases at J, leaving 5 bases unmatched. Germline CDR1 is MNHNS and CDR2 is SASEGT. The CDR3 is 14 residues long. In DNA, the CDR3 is TGTGCCAGCAGTGATTGGGGACAGCTCTATGGCTACACCTTC. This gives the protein CASSDWGQLYGYTF.

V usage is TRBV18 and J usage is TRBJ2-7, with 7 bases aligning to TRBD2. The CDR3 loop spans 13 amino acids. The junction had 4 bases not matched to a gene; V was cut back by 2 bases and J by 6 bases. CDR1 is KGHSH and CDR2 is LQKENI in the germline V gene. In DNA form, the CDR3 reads TGTGCCAGCTCACCAGGGGCGGGAGTCGAGCAGTACTTC. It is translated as CASSPGAGVEQYF.

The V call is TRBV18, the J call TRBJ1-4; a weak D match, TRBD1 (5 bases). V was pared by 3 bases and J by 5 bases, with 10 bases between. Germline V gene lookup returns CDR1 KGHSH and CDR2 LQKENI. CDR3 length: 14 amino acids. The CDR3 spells CASSPAAGNEKLFF. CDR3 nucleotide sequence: TGTGCCAGCTCACCTGCGGCAGGGAATGAAAAACTGTTTTTT.

The CDR3 DNA reads as TGCGCCAGCAGCTTGACCGGGGACCTTGCCTACGAGCAGTACTTC. Translated, it gives CASSLTGDLAYEQYF. This chain links TRBV5-1 with TRBJ2-7, with D perhaps TRBD1 or TRBD2 (5 bases each). The CDR3 extends over 15 amino acids. Germline lookup yields CDR1 SGHRS and CDR2 YFSETQ. Trimming stripped 1 base from V and 2 bases from J, with 13 bases between.